A single T cell receptor beta chain is shown here with its context. The antigen is unknown. Clones were sequenced by immunoSEQ multiplex PCR, and TCRdb holds only the in-frame ones, with some missing. This sample has 60,000 to 75,000 clones; around 93% occur once, and the top ten carry roughly 19%. Cycle 7 day 1, cycle 4 day 1, and baseline were the timepoints at which blood was sampled. These data are taken from a study of OX40 agonist ivuxolimab in advanced cancers. Study-level points and caveats: Near-lowest levels of clonal expansion characterized partial responders at 0.1-3.0 mg/kg.

The CDR3 spans 14 residues. Germline CDR1 reads MNHEY; CDR2 reads SMNVEV (reference sequence). After removal of 11 bases from V and 8 bases from J, the junction contained 16 bases not matched to a gene. The sample here was CD4+ or CD8+ T cells sorted from blood, taken in a trial of the OX40 agonist ivuxolimab. This chain uses TRBV27 with TRBJ1-2; 8 positions match TRBD1. The clonotype comes from an adult with an advanced solid tumor such as melanoma, head and neck, liver or kidney cancer. CDR3 amino acids: CAAGTGRVTGGYTF. The CDR3 coding sequence is TGTGCCGCGGGGACAGGACGGGTAACGGGAGGCTACACCTTC.